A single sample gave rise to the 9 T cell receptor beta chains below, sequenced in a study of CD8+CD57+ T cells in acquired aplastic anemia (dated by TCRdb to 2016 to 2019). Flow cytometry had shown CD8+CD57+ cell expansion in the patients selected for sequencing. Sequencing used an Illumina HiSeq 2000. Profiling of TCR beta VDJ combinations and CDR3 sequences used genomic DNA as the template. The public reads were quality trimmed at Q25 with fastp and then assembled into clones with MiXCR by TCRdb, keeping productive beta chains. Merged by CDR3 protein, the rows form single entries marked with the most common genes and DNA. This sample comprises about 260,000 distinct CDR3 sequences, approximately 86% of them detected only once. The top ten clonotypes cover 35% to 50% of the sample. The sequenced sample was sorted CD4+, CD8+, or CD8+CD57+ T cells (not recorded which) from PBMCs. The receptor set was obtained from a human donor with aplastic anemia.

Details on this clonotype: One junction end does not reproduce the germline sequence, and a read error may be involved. The CDR3 loop reads CASSIAHQQEEQYF. The CDR3 DNA reads as TGTGCCAGCAGCATAGCCCATCAGCAAGAGGAGCAGTACTTC. This chain connects TRBV7-6 to TRBJ2-5; no reliable D call. The CDR3 has 14 residues. Germline loops: CDR1 SGHVS, CDR2 FNYEAQ.

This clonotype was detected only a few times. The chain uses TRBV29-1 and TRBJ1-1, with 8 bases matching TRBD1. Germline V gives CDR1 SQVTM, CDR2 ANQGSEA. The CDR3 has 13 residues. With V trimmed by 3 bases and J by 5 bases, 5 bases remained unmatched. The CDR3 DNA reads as TGCAGCGTTGAGGTGGACAGGGCAACTGAAGCTTTCTTT. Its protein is CSVEVDRATEAFF.

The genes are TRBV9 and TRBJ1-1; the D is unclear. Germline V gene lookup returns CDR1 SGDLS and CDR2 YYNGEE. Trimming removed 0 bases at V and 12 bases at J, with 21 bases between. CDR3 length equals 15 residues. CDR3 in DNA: TGTGCCAGCAGCGTAGGAGTGGACTGTAACTACGAACCTTTCTTT. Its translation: CASSVGVDCNYEPFF. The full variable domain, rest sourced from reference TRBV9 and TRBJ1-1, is DSGVTQTPKHLITATGQRVTLRCSPRSGDLSVYWYQQSLDQGLQFLIQYYNGEERAKGNILERFSAQQFPDLHSELNLSSLELGDSALYFCASSVGVDCNYEPFFGQGTRLTVV.

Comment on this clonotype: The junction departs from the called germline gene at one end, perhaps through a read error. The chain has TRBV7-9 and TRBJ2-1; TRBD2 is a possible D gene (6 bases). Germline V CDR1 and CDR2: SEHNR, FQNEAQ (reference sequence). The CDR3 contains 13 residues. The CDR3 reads CASSVGGSHEQQF. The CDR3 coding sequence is TGTGCCAGCAGTGTTGGGGGGAGCCATGAGCAGCAGTTC.

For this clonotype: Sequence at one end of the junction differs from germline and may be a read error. The CDR3 sequence is CATSGGLEDTDTHF. The CDR3 DNA follows: TGTGCCACCAGCGGAGGACTAGAGGACACAGATACGCACTTC. V is TRBV9 and J is TRBJ2-5; 7 bases are a match to TRBD2. The CDR3 spans 14 residues. Germline V CDR1 and CDR2: SGDLS, YYNGEE.

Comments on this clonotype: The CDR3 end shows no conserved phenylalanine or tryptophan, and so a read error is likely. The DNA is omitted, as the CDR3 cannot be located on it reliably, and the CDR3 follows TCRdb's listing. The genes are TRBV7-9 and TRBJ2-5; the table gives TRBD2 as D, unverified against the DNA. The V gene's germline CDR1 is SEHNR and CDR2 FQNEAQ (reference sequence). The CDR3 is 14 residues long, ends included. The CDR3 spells CASSFRRSGGSDEL.

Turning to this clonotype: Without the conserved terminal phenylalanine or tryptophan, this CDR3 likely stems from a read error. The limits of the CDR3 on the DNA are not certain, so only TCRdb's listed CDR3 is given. The CDR3 sequence is CASSYGGGGTKSL. The chain is built from TRBV9 and TRBJ2-3; TRBD1 was called by the table and not checked on the DNA. The length of the CDR3 is 13 amino acids, counting both ends. CDR1 and CDR2 from the germline V gene are SGDLS and YYNGEE.

CDR3 DNA sequence: TGTGCCAGCAGCTTAGAAGGATCGTTCTACAATGAGCAGTTCTTC. The encoded protein is CASSLEGSFYNEQFF. The rearrangement joins TRBV11-2 to TRBJ2-1; D is unclear. The CDR3 has 15 residues. CDR1 and CDR2 (germline): SGHAT, FQNNGV. Trimming took 0 bases from V and 3 from J, leaving 9 bases between them. The full variable domain, in which reference TRBV11-2 and TRBJ2-1 provide the parts outside the CDR3, is EAGVAQSPRYKIIEKRQSVAFWCNPISGHATLYWYQQILGQGPKLLIQFQNNGVVDDSQLPKDRFSAERLKGVDSTLKIQPAKLEDSAVYLCASSLEGSFYNEQFFGPGTRLTVL.

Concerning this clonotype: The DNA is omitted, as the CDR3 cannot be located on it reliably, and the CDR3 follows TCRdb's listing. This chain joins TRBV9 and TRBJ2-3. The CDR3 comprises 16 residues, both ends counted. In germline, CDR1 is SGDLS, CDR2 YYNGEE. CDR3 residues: CASSAGSDTQYFAQYF.